Shown below are 30 T cell receptor beta chains from a single sample sequenced in a study of blood T cell repertoires in COVID-19. The data were produced by immunoSEQ multiplex PCR, yet TCRdb's version contains in-frame clones alone and is incomplete. This table holds around 50,000 clones, around nine tenths found once. Specimen: peripheral blood. The receptors come from a woman between 55 and 75 years old with COVID-19, enrolled during active disease.

V usage is TRBV18 and J usage is TRBJ2-2; a possible D gene is TRBD2 (6 bases). Trimming stripped 3 bases from V and 0 bases from J, with 8 bases between. This CDR3 has 15 residues. Per the germline V gene, CDR1 is KGHSH and CDR2 is LQKENI. In DNA, the CDR3 is TGTGCCAGCTCACCGGGACTCGCGAACACCGGGGAGCTGTTTTTT. Its translation: CASSPGLANTGELFF.

This rearrangement joins TRBV2 to TRBJ2-1, with 9 bases that match TRBD2. With V trimmed by 6 bases and J by 5 bases, 8 bases remained unmatched. The CDR3 sequence is 15 residues long. The germline V gene encodes CDR1 SNHLY and CDR2 FYNNEI. CDR3 protein: CASRTGASGNNEQFF. The CDR3 DNA reads TGTGCCAGCAGGACGGGGGCTAGCGGGAACAATGAGCAGTTCTTC. The full variable domain, with the rest looked up from reference TRBV2 and TRBJ2-1, is EPEVTQTPSHQVTQMGQEVILRCVPISNHLYFYWYRQILGQKVEFLVSFYNNEISEKSEIFDDQFSVERPDGSNFTLKIRSTKLEDSAMYFCASRTGASGNNEQFFGPGTRLTVL.

CDR3 amino acids: CASSYPRGAQYF. For the CDR3, the DNA is TGTGCCAGCAGCTACCCCCGGGGGGCGCAGTATTTT. The chain has TRBV2 and TRBJ2-3; 7 bases map to TRBD2. The CDR3 spans 12 residues. The germline V gene encodes CDR1 SNHLY and CDR2 FYNNEI. V was pared by 6 bases and J by 10 bases, with 7 bases of the junction left unmatched.

This clone showed up many times. V usage is TRBV9 and J usage is TRBJ1-6; 7 bases line up with TRBD1. Per germline, CDR1 SGDLS and CDR2 YYNGEE. The trim removed 2 bases at V and 5 bases at J, leaving 7 bases unmatched. The CDR3 loop spans 16 amino acids. The CDR3 region is CASSVGQESNNSPLHF. The CDR3 DNA follows: TGTGCCAGCAGCGTTGGACAGGAGTCCAATAATTCACCCCTCCACTTT.

The V gene is TRBV7-6, the J gene TRBJ2-1; 7 bases are shared with TRBD1. CDR1 and CDR2 (germline): SGHVS, FNYEAQ. CDR3 size: 17 residues. V was clipped by 2 bases and J by 0 bases; unmatched bases: 7. The CDR3 reads CASSLQGEGYSYNEQFF. CDR3 DNA: TGTGCCAGCAGCTTACAGGGGGAAGGGTACTCCTACAATGAGCAGTTCTTC.

The V and J genes are TRBV2 and TRBJ1-1; TRBD1 matches at 9 bases. CDR1 and CDR2 from the germline V gene are SNHLY and FYNNEI. Trimming at V came to 4 bases and at J to 0 bases, leaving 6 bases not matched to a gene. The CDR3 spans 16 residues. As DNA, the CDR3 is TGTGCCAGCAGTGCAGGGACAGGGAGAATGAACACTGAAGCTTTCTTT. The encoded protein is CASSAGTGRMNTEAFF. The entire variable domain, with the rest obtained from reference TRBV2 and TRBJ1-1, is as follows: EPEVTQTPSHQVTQMGQEVILRCVPISNHLYFYWYRQILGQKVEFLVSFYNNEISEKSEIFDDQFSVERPDGSNFTLKIRSTKLEDSAMYFCASSAGTGRMNTEAFFGQGTRLTVV.

This clone was observed a single time. This sequence joins TRBV30 and TRBJ1-1; no clear D. V lost 1 base, J lost 5 bases, and 8 bases lay in between. CDR3 length: 12 amino acids. The germline V gene encodes CDR1 GTSNPN and CDR2 SVGIG (reference sequence). The CDR3 sequence is CAWSAHRTEAFF. For the CDR3, the DNA is TGTGCCTGGAGTGCCCATCGGACTGAAGCTTTCTTT.

The chain carries TRBV6-6 and TRBJ2-2, with D perhaps TRBD2 (6 bases). The length of the CDR3 is 14 residues. Trimming shortened V by 8 bases and J by 0 bases, and 10 bases separated the two germline ends. The germline V gene encodes CDR1 MNHNY and CDR2 SVGAGI (reference sequence). The CDR3 loop reads CASSAGSNTGELFF. DNA for the CDR3: TGTGCCAGCTCTGCGGGGTCGAACACCGGGGAGCTGTTTTTT.

This chain joins TRBV28 and TRBJ2-2; D uncertain. Germline-derived CDR1 and CDR2 are MDHEN and SYDVKM. With 3 bases removed from V and 4 bases from J, the gap between germline ends came to 6 bases. The CDR3 totals 13 residues. CDR3 in amino acids: CASSFLGTGELFF. In DNA form, the CDR3 reads TGTGCCAGCAGTTTCCTCGGCACCGGGGAGCTGTTTTTT.

The chain couples TRBV6-5 to TRBJ2-1, with 8 bases aligning to TRBD2. Germline assignment: CDR1 MNHEY and CDR2 SVGAGI. V dropped 6 bases and J dropped 1; count of bases not matched to a gene: 5. This CDR3 has 15 residues. The CDR3 nucleotides read TGTGCCAGCAGGGTGACTAGCGCATCCTACAATGAGCAGTTCTTC. This encodes CASRVTSASYNEQFF.

V usage is TRBV9 and J usage is TRBJ1-2, with a tentative D call TRBD1 (6 bases). Germline lookup yields CDR1 SGDLS and CDR2 YYNGEE. This CDR3 spans 16 amino acids. Trimming took 0 bases from V and 7 from J, leaving 19 bases between them. Written as DNA, the CDR3 is TGTGCCAGCAGCGTAGCCCCTACGGGGGGGCTATTTGGCTACACCTTC. Translated: CASSVAPTGGLFGYTF.

The chain has TRBV6-5 and TRBJ2-7; the match to TRBD1 covers 7 bases. With 8 bases clipped from V and 7 bases from J, the junction kept 5 bases outside the gene matches. CDR1 is MNHEY and CDR2 is SVGAGI in the germline V gene. The CDR3 has 11 amino acids. DNA of the CDR3: TGTGCCAGCCAGGGGGTAAGAGAGCAGTACTTC. Amino acid sequence: CASQGVREQYF.

The chain has TRBV7-3 and TRBJ2-1, with TRBD2 matching 12 bases. The V gene end was trimmed by 5 bases and the J gene end by 6 bases; junction bases not matched to a gene: 5. Germline V gives CDR1 SGHTA, CDR2 FQGTGA. This CDR3 comprises 15 residues. CDR3: CASSPASGRANEQFF. Written as DNA, the CDR3 is TGTGCCAGCAGCCCGGCTAGCGGGAGGGCCAATGAGCAGTTCTTC.

The J gene is TRBJ2-1, the V gene TRBV5-1; TRBD2 aligns across 10 bases. Germline-derived CDR1 and CDR2 are SGHRS and YFSETQ. Losses at the gene ends were 2 bases for V and 2 bases for J; bases not matched to a gene: 1. The CDR3 spans 15 residues. The CDR3 nucleotides are TGCGCCAGCAGCTTACTAGCGGGAACCTACAATGAGCAGTTCTTC. Translated: CASSLLAGTYNEQFF.

V and J are TRBV30 and TRBJ1-5; D is undetermined. CDR1 is GTSNPN and CDR2 is SVGIG in the germline V gene (reference sequence). Trimming pared 4 bases from V and 7 bases from J, leaving 11 bases between. This CDR3 is built from 12 residues. CDR3 DNA sequence: TGTGCCTGGATGGACTCCCAGCAGCCCCAGCATTTT. Its protein product is CAWMDSQQPQHF.

V gene TRBV10-1 combines with J gene TRBJ2-1, with TRBD2 matching 10 bases. The CDR3 sequence is 14 residues long. V shed 10 bases, J shed 8 bases, and the junction held 11 bases outside the gene matches. The V gene's germline CDR1 is WNHNN and CDR2 SYGVQD (reference sequence). The DNA of the CDR3 is TGCGCCACCGCTGAAGCGGGAGGGGCCCATGAGCAGTTCTTC. It yields the protein CATAEAGGAHEQFF.

The chain carries TRBV27 and TRBJ1-3; D might be TRBD1 (6 bases). The CDR3 loop spans 14 amino acids. The V end lost 5 bases, the J end lost 1 base, and 9 bases lay between the germline ends. CDR1 MNHEY and CDR2 SMNVEV come from the germline V gene (reference sequence). The CDR3 reads CASSPRGSGNTIYF. For the CDR3, the DNA is TGTGCCAGCAGTCCCAGGGGATCTGGAAACACCATATATTTT.

The chain couples TRBV10-3 to TRBJ1-4, with a tentative D call TRBD1 (5 bases). The CDR3 runs to 19 residues. CDR1 and CDR2 from the germline V gene are ENHRY and SYGVKD. Trimming removed 0 bases from V and 6 bases from J, with 23 bases in between. DNA of the CDR3: TGTGCCATCAGTGAGTCTCCTGTGGGGCTGGTGGGCCTCGATGAAAAACTGTTTTTT. Protein product: CAISESPVGLVGLDEKLFF.

This rearrangement joins TRBV2 to TRBJ2-2; D is possibly TRBD1 (5 bases). The CDR3 length is 14 residues. The germline gives CDR1 SNHLY, CDR2 FYNNEI. Trimming left V 5 bases short and J 1 base short, with 8 bases between. The CDR3 is CASSIDRNTGELFF. The DNA of the CDR3 is TGTGCCAGCAGTATTGACAGGAACACCGGGGAGCTGTTTTTT.

This rearrangement joins TRBV29-1 to TRBJ2-2, with D tentatively TRBD2 (6 bases). The CDR3 is made up of 14 amino acids. The germline V gene encodes CDR1 SQVTM and CDR2 ANQGSEA. V shed 4 bases and J shed 3 bases, with 12 bases lying between them. The CDR3 DNA is TGCAGCGTTGGGGTCGGGGGAGACACCGGGGAGCTGTTTTTT. This encodes CSVGVGGDTGELFF.

The chain links TRBV6-5 to TRBJ2-1, with D possibly matching TRBD2 (5 bases). This CDR3 contains 15 residues. Germline V lookup: CDR1 MNHEY, CDR2 SVGAGI. V lost 7 bases and J lost 4, with 17 bases in between. CDR3 residues: CASKESPTRYNEQFF. As DNA, the CDR3 is TGTGCCAGCAAGGAATCCCCAACTAGATACAATGAGCAGTTCTTC.

The chain couples TRBV29-1 to TRBJ1-2, with 7 positions matching TRBD1. Germline lookup yields CDR1 SQVTM and CDR2 ANQGSEA. Unmatched junction bases numbered 12, after V lost 1 base and J lost 4 bases. The CDR3 covers 16 residues. The CDR3 protein is CSVEGGGITESYGYTF. In DNA, the CDR3 is TGCAGCGTTGAAGGAGGGGGCATCACGGAGAGCTATGGCTACACCTTC.

This clone was detected once. This chain links TRBV19 with TRBJ2-1, with 14 bases aligning to TRBD2. There are 14 residues in the CDR3. The germline V gene encodes CDR1 LNHDA and CDR2 SQIVND (reference sequence). Unmatched junction bases numbered 5, after V lost 7 bases and J lost 9 bases. The CDR3 here is CASMFGLAGGEQFF. In DNA form, the CDR3 reads TGTGCCAGTATGTTTGGACTAGCGGGAGGTGAGCAGTTCTTC. Complete variable domain (other parts from reference TRBV19 and TRBJ2-1): DGGITQSPKYLFRKEGQNVTLSCEQNLNHDAMYWYRQDPGQGLRLIYYSQIVNDFQKGDIAEGYSVSREKKESFPLTVTSAQKNPTAFYLCASMFGLAGGEQFFGPGTRLTVL.

V is TRBV7-9 and J is TRBJ2-5, with 10 bases matching TRBD2. The germline gives CDR1 SEHNR, CDR2 FQNEAQ (reference sequence). The V segment lost 3 bases and the J segment 4 bases; nucleotides outside the gene matches: 11. The CDR3 has 17 residues. CDR3 sequence reads: CASSFSKGASGRETQYF. The CDR3 coding sequence is TGTGCCAGCAGCTTTTCTAAGGGGGCTAGCGGGAGAGAGACCCAGTACTTC. The entire variable domain, with the rest obtained from reference TRBV7-9 and TRBJ2-5, is as follows: DTGVSQNPRHKITKRGQNVTFRCDPISEHNRLYWYRQTLGQGPEFLTYFQNEAQLEKSRLLSDRFSAERPKGSFSTLEIQRTEQGDSAMYLCASSFSKGASGRETQYFGPGTRLLVL.

The chain links TRBV7-2 to TRBJ1-5; TRBD1 is a possible D gene (5 bases). V gave up 2 bases and J gave up 4 bases, with 12 bases separating them. This CDR3 spans 15 amino acids. Germline assignment: CDR1 SGHTA and CDR2 FQGNSA. CDR3 sequence reads: CASSLFGGGNQPQHF. The CDR3, as DNA: TGTGCCAGCAGCTTATTTGGCGGGGGGAATCAGCCCCAGCATTTT.

V usage is TRBV5-4 and J usage is TRBJ1-2, with D possibly matching TRBD1 (5 bases). The germline gives CDR1 SGHNT, CDR2 YYREEE (reference sequence). This CDR3 has 13 amino acids. V shed 0 bases and J shed 10 bases, with 13 bases lying between them. The CDR3 bases are TGTGCCAGCAGCTTGGGACGTCAGGGTTCCTACACCTTC. Its translation is CASSLGRQGSYTF.

In DNA form, the CDR3 reads TGTGCCAGCAGCGATGGGACAGGGAACACCGGGGAGCTGTTTTTT. Amino acid sequence: CASSDGTGNTGELFF. The chain is built from TRBV7-9 and TRBJ2-2; 8 bases align to TRBD1. The junction had 3 bases not matched to a gene; V was cut back by 5 bases and J by 1 base. Germline assignment: CDR1 SEHNR and CDR2 FQNEAQ (reference sequence). This CDR3 has 15 amino acids. Together with reference TRBV7-9 and TRBJ2-2, the CDR3 gives the full variable domain: DTGVSQNPRHKITKRGQNVTFRCDPISEHNRLYWYRQTLGQGPEFLTYFQNEAQLEKSRLLSDRFSAERPKGSFSTLEIQRTEQGDSAMYLCASSDGTGNTGELFFGEGSRLTVL.

The chain is built from TRBV28 and TRBJ2-6; a possible D gene is TRBD2 (6 bases). The CDR3 totals 14 residues. V was trimmed by 10 bases and J by 1 base, leaving 11 bases between them. The germline V gene encodes CDR1 MDHEN and CDR2 SYDVKM. The CDR3: CATGRGSGANVLTF. CDR3 sequence (DNA): TGTGCCACCGGTCGGGGGTCTGGGGCCAACGTCCTGACTTTC. Variable domain in full (rest from reference TRBV28 and TRBJ2-6): DVKVTQSSRYLVKRTGEKVFLECVQDMDHENMFWYRQDPGLGLRLIYFSYDVKMKEKGDIPEGYSVSREKKERFSLILESASTNQTSMYLCATGRGSGANVLTFGAGSRLTVL.

The chain has TRBV6-5 and TRBJ2-3; D remains unclear. Germline V gene sequence: CDR1 MNHEY, CDR2 SVGAGI. The CDR3 covers 14 residues. Trimming left V 10 bases short and J 3 bases short, with 17 bases between. The CDR3 loop is CATGSKDGTDTQYF. In nucleotides, the CDR3 is TGTGCCACCGGGTCTAAGGATGGGACAGATACGCAGTATTTT.

This rearrangement joins TRBV5-5 to TRBJ2-3; TRBD2 aligns across 7 bases. The CDR3 is 15 residues long. The germline gives CDR1 SGHKS, CDR2 YYEKEE (reference sequence). Trimming removed 5 bases from V and 0 bases from J; junction bases left unmatched: 6. CDR3 region: CASRLSSGSTDTQYF. The DNA of the CDR3 is TGTGCCAGCAGGTTGTCTAGCGGAAGCACAGATACGCAGTATTTT.